This T cell receptor (beta chain) was recovered during a study of blood T cell repertoires in COVID-19. Study-wide background: The United States, Italy and Spain provided the acute and convalescent COVID-19 samples. Sample material is recorded as cDNA or gDNA derived from T cells, B-cell-depleted T cells, or PBMCs.

Source study methods: Quantification of nucleated cells was approximated via reference gene primer amplification. Repertoires were generated with immunoSEQ multiplex PCR, while TCRdb's copy carries only in-frame clones and drops some. V, J and clone size were drawn from that table, and D and trimming were deduced from the DNA. Counted here are tens of thousands of clones, around three quarters occurring once; the ten biggest clones make up under 75%. V was clipped by 2 bases and J by 1 base; unmatched bases: 4. The CDR3 spans 16 residues. Germline CDR1 is MNHNY and CDR2 is SVGAGI (reference sequence).

The rearrangement joins TRBV6-6 to TRBJ2-2; 7 nucleotides agree with TRBD2. The TCR comes from an older man with acute or convalescent COVID-19. Source material: peripheral blood. The CDR3 region has the DNA TGTGCCAGCAGTTACCAGCTAGCGGTGAACACCGGGGAGCTGTTTTTT. It codes for CASSYQLAVNTGELFF.